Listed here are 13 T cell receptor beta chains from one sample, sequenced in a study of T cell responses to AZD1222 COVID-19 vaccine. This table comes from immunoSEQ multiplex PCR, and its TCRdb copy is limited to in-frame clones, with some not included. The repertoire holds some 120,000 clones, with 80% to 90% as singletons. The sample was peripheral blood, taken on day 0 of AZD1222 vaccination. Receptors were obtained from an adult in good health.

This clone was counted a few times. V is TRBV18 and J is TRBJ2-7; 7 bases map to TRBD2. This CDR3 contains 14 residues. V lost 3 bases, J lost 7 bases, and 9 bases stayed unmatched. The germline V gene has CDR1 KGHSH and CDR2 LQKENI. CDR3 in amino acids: CASSPGTGGREQYF. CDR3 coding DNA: TGTGCCAGCTCACCCGGGACGGGAGGACGGGAGCAGTACTTC.

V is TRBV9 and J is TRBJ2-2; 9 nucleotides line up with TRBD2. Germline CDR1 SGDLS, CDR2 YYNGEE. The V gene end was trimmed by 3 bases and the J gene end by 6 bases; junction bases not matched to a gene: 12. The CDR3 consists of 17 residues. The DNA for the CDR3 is TGTGCCAGCAGCGCTCCCTCTGGCGGGGGGGCCGCCGGGGAGCTGTTTTTT. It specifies CASSAPSGGGAAGELFF.

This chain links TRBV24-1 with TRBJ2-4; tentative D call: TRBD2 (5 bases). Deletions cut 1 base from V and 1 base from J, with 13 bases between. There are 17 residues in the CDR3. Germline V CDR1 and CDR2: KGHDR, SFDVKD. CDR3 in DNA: TGTGCCACCAGTGATTTCCGAGGGCCGGCGGCCAAAAACATTCAGTACTTC. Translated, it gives CATSDFRGPAAKNIQYF.

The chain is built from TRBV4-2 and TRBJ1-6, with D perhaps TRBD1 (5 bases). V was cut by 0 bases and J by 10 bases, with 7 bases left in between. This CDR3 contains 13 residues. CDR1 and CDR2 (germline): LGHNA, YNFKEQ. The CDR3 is CASSQDWGSPLHF. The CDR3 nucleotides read TGTGCCAGCAGCCAAGATTGGGGGTCACCCCTCCACTTT.

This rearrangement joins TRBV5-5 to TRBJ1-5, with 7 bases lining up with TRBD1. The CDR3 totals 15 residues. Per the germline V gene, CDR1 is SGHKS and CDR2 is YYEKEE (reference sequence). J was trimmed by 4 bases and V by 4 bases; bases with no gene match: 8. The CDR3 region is CASSPGQAGNQPQHF. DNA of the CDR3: TGTGCCAGCAGCCCAGGACAGGCAGGAAATCAGCCCCAGCATTTT.

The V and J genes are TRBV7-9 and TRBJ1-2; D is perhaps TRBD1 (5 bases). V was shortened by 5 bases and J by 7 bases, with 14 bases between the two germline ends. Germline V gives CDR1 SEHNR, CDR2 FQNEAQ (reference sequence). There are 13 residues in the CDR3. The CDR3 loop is CASSGTLRGGYTF. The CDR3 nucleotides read TGTGCCAGCAGCGGGACTTTAAGAGGTGGCTACACCTTC. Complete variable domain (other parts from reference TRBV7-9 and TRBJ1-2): DTGVSQNPRHKITKRGQNVTFRCDPISEHNRLYWYRQTLGQGPEFLTYFQNEAQLEKSRLLSDRFSAERPKGSFSTLEIQRTEQGDSAMYLCASSGTLRGGYTFGSGTRLTVV.

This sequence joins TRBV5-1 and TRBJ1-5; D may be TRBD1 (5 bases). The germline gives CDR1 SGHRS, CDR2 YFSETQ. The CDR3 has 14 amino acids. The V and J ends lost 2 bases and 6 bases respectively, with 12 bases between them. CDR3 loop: CASSFRGGSQPQHF. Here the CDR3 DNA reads TGCGCCAGCAGCTTTCGGGGGGGAAGTCAGCCCCAGCATTTT.

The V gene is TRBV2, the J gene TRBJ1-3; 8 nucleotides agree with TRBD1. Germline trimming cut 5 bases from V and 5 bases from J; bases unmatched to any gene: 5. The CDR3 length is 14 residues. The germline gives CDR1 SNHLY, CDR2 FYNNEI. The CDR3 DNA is TGTGCCAGCAGTAATGGACAGGGCAGAAACACCATATATTTT. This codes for CASSNGQGRNTIYF.

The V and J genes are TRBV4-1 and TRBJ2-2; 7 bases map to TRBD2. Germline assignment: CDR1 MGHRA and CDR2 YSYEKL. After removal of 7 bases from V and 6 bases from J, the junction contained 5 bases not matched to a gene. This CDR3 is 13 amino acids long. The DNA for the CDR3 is TGCGCCAGCAACTCGGGGGGTTCCGGGGAGCTGTTTTTT. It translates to CASNSGGSGELFF.

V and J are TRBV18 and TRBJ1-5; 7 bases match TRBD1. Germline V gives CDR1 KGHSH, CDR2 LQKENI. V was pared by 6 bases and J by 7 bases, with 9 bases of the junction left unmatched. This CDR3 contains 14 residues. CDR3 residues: CASSHRGGFQPQHF. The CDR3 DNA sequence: TGTGCCAGCTCCCACAGGGGCGGATTCCAGCCCCAGCATTTT. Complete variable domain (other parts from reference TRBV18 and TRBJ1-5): NAGVMQNPRHLVRRRGQEARLRCSPMKGHSHVYWYRQLPEEGLKFMVYLQKENIIDESGMPKERFSAEFPKEGPSILRIQQVVRGDSAAYFCASSHRGGFQPQHFGDGTRLSIL.

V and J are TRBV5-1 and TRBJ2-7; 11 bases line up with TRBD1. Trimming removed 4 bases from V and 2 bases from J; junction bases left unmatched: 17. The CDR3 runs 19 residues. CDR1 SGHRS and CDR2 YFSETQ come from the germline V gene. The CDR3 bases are TGCGCCAGCAGCCTCCGGACAGGGGGCGGGCTAGCGAACCCCTACGAGCAGTACTTC. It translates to CASSLRTGGGLANPYEQYF. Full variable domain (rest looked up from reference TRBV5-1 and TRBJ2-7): KAGVTQTPRYLIKTRGQQVTLSCSPISGHRSVSWYQQTPGQGLQFLFEYFSETQRNKGNFPGRFSGRQFSNSRSEMNVSTLELGDSALYLCASSLRTGGGLANPYEQYFGPGTRLTVT.

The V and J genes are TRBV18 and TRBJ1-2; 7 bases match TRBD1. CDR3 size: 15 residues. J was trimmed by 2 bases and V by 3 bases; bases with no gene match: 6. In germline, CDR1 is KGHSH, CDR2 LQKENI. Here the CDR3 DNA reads TGTGCCAGCTCACCTAGACAGGGAAGGAACTATGGCTACACCTTC. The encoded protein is CASSPRQGRNYGYTF.

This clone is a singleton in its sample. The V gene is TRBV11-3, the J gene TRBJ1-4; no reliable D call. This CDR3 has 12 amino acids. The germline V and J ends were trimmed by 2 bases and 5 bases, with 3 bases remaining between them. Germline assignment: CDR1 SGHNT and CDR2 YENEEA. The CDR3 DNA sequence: TGTGCCAGCAGCTTATCAAATGAAAAACTGTTTTTT. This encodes CASSLSNEKLFF.